This record concerns one T cell receptor beta chain sequence. Antigen: not known. The junction shows a germline mismatch at one end, possibly a read error. This record belongs to a study of OX40 agonist ivuxolimab in advanced cancers. Regarding the study as a whole: Expanded clones belonging to CD8+ T cells outnumbered, on average, those of CD4+. At 0.1 to 3.0 mg/kg and by week 6, CD4+ and CD8+ T cells in the blood had expanded clonally.

People who had autoimmune disease history or systemic immunosuppression were excluded. The CDR3 is made up of 14 amino acids. Germline V gene sequence: CDR1 SGHNT, CDR2 YENEEA. TCRdb keeps only in-frame clones here, not all; method: immunoSEQ multiplex PCR. The repertoire holds some 74,000 clones, with almost 85% as singletons. The specimen comprised CD4+ or CD8+ T cells sorted from blood, sampled in a trial of the OX40 agonist ivuxolimab. The sequence was obtained from an adult with an advanced solid tumor such as melanoma, head and neck, liver or kidney cancer. The V gene is TRBV11-3, the J gene TRBJ2-1; 11 bases fit TRBD2. The CDR3 DNA reads as TGTGCCAGCAGTTTAGCGGGGGGGCAAAGTGAGCAGTTCTTC. Translating gives CASSLAGGQSEQFF.